Described below is a single T cell receptor beta chain sequence and its context. The sample comes from a study of blood T cell repertoires in COVID-19. Study-level background: Both acute and convalescent COVID-19 samples were obtained from the United States, Italy and Spain. In each case, the material was cDNA or gDNA derived from T cells, B-cell-depleted T cells, or PBMCs.

Trimming cost V 6 bases and J 4 bases; bases outside gene matches: 7. CDR3 length: 15 residues. Looked up from germline, CDR1 is SGHRS and CDR2 is YFSETQ. Authors' data handling: How many nucleated cells were present was estimated from reference gene primer amplification. Here immunoSEQ multiplex PCR was the method, and the copy in TCRdb shows in-frame clones only, minus some. V and J calls and clone size are given by that table; D and trimming were obtained from the DNA. The repertoire holds around 180,000 clones, with approximately 90% as singletons. The sequenced sample was peripheral blood. The receptor's source is a man aged 65 to 85 with active or convalescent COVID-19. The chain combines TRBV5-1 with TRBJ2-1, with 10 bases aligning to TRBD2. CDR3 in amino acids: CASTTLTSGYNEQFF. CDR3 coding DNA: TGCGCCAGCACCACATTGACTAGCGGGTACAATGAGCAGTTCTTC.